This entry lists 10 T cell receptor beta chains sequenced from one sample in a study of blood T cell repertoires in COVID-19. Clones were sequenced by immunoSEQ multiplex PCR, and TCRdb holds only the in-frame ones, with some missing. The table includes some 200,000 clones, around 89% detected once. The sample taken for sequencing was PBMCs or T cells enriched from blood (not recorded which). Receptors originate from a woman under 30 who had recovered from COVID-19.

The V gene is TRBV30, the J gene TRBJ1-5, with D maybe TRBD1 (5 bases). The CDR3 totals 13 residues. V was cut by 0 bases and J by 7 bases, with 10 bases left in between. CDR1 GTSNPN and CDR2 SVGIG come from the germline V gene (reference sequence). The CDR3 region is CAWSVRGNQPQHF. The CDR3 nucleotides read TGTGCCTGGAGTGTACGGGGGAACCAGCCCCAGCATTTT.

DNA for the CDR3: TGTGCCAGCAGTTTTATCGGCAGCGGGGGGGCAGGTGAAAAACTGTTTTTT. This gives the protein CASSFIGSGGAGEKLFF. The chain employs TRBV28 and TRBJ1-4; weak D call: TRBD1 (6 bases). V was clipped by 3 bases and J by 7 bases, with 21 bases between them. Germline lookup yields CDR1 MDHEN and CDR2 SYDVKM. This CDR3 is built from 17 residues. Based on the CDR3 plus reference TRBV28 and TRBJ1-4, the full variable domain is DVKVTQSSRYLVKRTGEKVFLECVQDMDHENMFWYRQDPGLGLRLIYFSYDVKMKEKGDIPEGYSVSREKKERFSLILESASTNQTSMYLCASSFIGSGGAGEKLFFGSGTQLSVL.

The J gene is TRBJ2-7, the V gene TRBV5-5, with TRBD2 identical over 7 bases. Germline CDR1 reads SGHKS; CDR2 reads YYEKEE (reference sequence). CDR3 length equals 14 residues. J was trimmed by 3 bases and V by 0 bases; bases with no gene match: 3. DNA of the CDR3: TGTGCCAGCAGCTTGGCCGGGGGGTTCTACGAGCAGTACTTC. Translation: CASSLAGGFYEQYF. Full variable domain (missing parts from reference TRBV5-5 and TRBJ2-7): DAGVTQSPTHLIKTRGQQVTLRCSPISGHKSVSWYQQVLGQGPQFIFQYYEKEERGRGNFPDRFSARQFPNYSSELNVNALLLGDSALYLCASSLAGGFYEQYFGPGTRLTVT.

The chain carries TRBV20-1 and TRBJ1-2; a weak D match, TRBD1 (6 bases). Trimming stripped 3 bases from V and 6 bases from J, with 8 bases between. CDR3 length: 11 residues. Germline-derived CDR1 and CDR2 are DFQATT and SNEGSKA (reference sequence). CDR3 sequence reads: CSASRQDGYTF. For the CDR3, the DNA is TGCAGTGCTAGTAGACAGGATGGCTACACCTTC.

The rearrangement links TRBV6-5 to TRBJ2-6, with D hard to call. The CDR3 loop spans 14 amino acids. Per germline, CDR1 MNHEY and CDR2 SVGAGI. V gave up 6 bases and J gave up 0 bases, with 6 bases separating them. The DNA of the CDR3 is TGTGCCAGCAGCCGAGGCTCTGGGGCCAACGTCCTGACTTTC. Its protein product is CASSRGSGANVLTF.

This rearrangement joins TRBV14 to TRBJ2-3; D might be TRBD1 (6 bases). The ends were cut back, 0 bases at V and 8 bases at J, with 15 bases in the middle. CDR3 size: 15 residues. Germline CDR1 and CDR2: SGHDN and FVKESK. CDR3 DNA sequence: TGTGCCAGCAGCCAAGATTCGAGGCCAGGGGTTACGCAGTATTTT. Amino acid sequence: CASSQDSRPGVTQYF.

The genes are TRBV23-1 and TRBJ2-2, with TRBD2 identical over 9 bases. TRBV23-1 is an ORF, with its function uncertain. The CDR3 is made up of 19 amino acids. V lost 4 bases to trimming and J lost 7 bases; unmatched junction nucleotides: 19. The CDR3 loop is CASSPLLGSGRLYIGELFF. CDR3 sequence (DNA): TGCGCCAGCAGTCCCCTACTAGGTAGCGGGAGATTATATATCGGGGAGCTGTTTTTT.

The gene calls are TRBV3-1 (or the pseudogene TRBV3-2) and TRBJ2-1; D uncertain. CDR1 and CDR2 from the germline V gene are LGHDT and YNNKEL (reference sequence). Trimming shortened V by 3 bases and J by 6 bases, and 12 bases separated the two germline ends. CDR3 length: 14 residues. CDR3 bases: TGTGCCAGCAGCCAGGTGATAGATGGCAATGAGCAGTTCTTC. Its translation is CASSQVIDGNEQFF.

The rearrangement joins TRBV30 to TRBJ2-2, with a weak D call TRBD2 (5 bases). Trimming shortened V by 4 bases and J by 0 bases, and 9 bases separated the two germline ends. The CDR3 contains 14 residues. Germline-derived CDR1 and CDR2 are GTSNPN and SVGIG (reference sequence). CDR3 sequence reads: CAWMEAPNTGELFF. The CDR3 region has the DNA TGTGCCTGGATGGAGGCCCCGAACACCGGGGAGCTGTTTTTT.

The chain combines TRBV7-9 with TRBJ2-5; maybe TRBD1 (7 bases). CDR1 SEHNR and CDR2 FQNEAQ come from the germline V gene (reference sequence). V lost 3 bases, J lost 3 bases, and 11 bases lay in between. This CDR3 is built from 14 residues. The CDR3 loop is CASSLPGGKETQYF. In nucleotides, the CDR3 is TGTGCCAGCAGCTTGCCAGGGGGGAAAGAGACCCAGTACTTC.